One and the same sample provided the 5 T cell receptor beta chains below, sequenced in a study of CD8+CD57+ T cells in acquired aplastic anemia. For sequencing, patients were chosen who had shown expansion of CD8+CD57+ cells by flow cytometry. Researchers used genomic DNA as the template to profile TCR beta VDJ and CDR3. One entry per CDR3 protein, called by TCRdb with MiXCR from the reads. The profile covers roughly 200,000 distinct CDR3 sequences, with roughly 60% appearing a single time and around 60% taken by the ten largest. Sequences were obtained from sorted CD4+, CD8+, or CD8+CD57+ T cells (not recorded which) from PBMCs. The source of these receptors is a human donor with aplastic anemia.

A single count supports this clonotype. The chain employs TRBV15 and TRBJ2-5, with D tentatively TRBD1 or TRBD2 (5 bases each). The V and J ends lost 8 bases and 5 bases respectively, with 21 bases between them. The CDR3 is made up of 15 amino acids. Germline assignment: CDR1 LNHNV and CDR2 YYDKDF (reference sequence). CDR3 in amino acids: CATQDRDGLGETQYF. In DNA, the CDR3 is TGTGCCACCCAAGACCGGGACGGATTGGGGGAGACCCAGTACTTC.

The rearrangement links TRBV24-1 to TRBJ2-1, with 10 bases identical to TRBD1. Germline CDR1 and CDR2: KGHDR and SFDVKD. The CDR3 length is 15 residues. The trim removed 5 bases at V and 8 bases at J, leaving 8 bases unmatched. CDR3 in amino acids: CATSGTGTGEDEQFF. CDR3 sequence (DNA): TGTGCCACCAGTGGCACCGGGACAGGGGAGGATGAGCAGTTCTTC.

The chain has TRBV10-3 and TRBJ2-7; TRBD1 or TRBD2 may be the D gene (6 bases each). The germline CDR1 and CDR2 sequences are ENHRY and SYGVKD. V was cut by 10 bases and J by 5 bases, with 15 bases left in between. The CDR3 extends over 12 amino acids. DNA of the CDR3: TGTGCCAGCAGAAGGGGGGACCACGAGCAGTACTTC. Translation: CASRRGDHEQYF.

V and J are TRBV7-8 and TRBJ2-5, with a weak D call TRBD1 (6 bases). Germline CDR1 is SGHVS and CDR2 is FQNEAQ. The CDR3 runs 14 residues. Trimming removed 6 bases at V and 5 bases at J, with 16 bases between. DNA of the CDR3: TGTGCCAGCAGTTATAATGCAGGGGAGGAGACCCAGTACTTC. This encodes CASSYNAGEETQYF.

The chain couples TRBV20-1 to TRBJ2-1; D may be TRBD1 (6 bases). Trimming pared 3 bases from V and 4 bases from J, leaving 10 bases between. This CDR3 is built from 13 residues. Germline V lookup: CDR1 DFQATT, CDR2 SNEGSKA (reference sequence). CDR3 residues: CSARDRLYNEQFF. The CDR3 DNA reads TGCAGTGCTAGGGACAGACTATACAATGAGCAGTTCTTC.